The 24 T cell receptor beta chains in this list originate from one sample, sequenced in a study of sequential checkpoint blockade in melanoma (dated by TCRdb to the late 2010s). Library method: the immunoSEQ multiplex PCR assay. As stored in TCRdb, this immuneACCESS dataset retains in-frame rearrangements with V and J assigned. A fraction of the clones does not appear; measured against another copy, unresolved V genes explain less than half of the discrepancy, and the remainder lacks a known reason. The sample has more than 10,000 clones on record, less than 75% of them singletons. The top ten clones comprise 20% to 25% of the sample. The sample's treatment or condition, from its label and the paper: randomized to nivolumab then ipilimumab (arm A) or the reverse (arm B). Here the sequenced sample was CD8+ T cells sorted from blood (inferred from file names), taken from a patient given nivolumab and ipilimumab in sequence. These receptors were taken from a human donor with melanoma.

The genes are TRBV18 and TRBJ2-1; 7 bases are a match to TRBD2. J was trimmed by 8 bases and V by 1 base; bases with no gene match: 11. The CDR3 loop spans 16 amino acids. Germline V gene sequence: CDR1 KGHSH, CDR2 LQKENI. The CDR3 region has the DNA TGTGCCAGCTCACCACGGGCGGGGAGGGCCATCTATGAGCAGTTCTTC. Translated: CASSPRAGRAIYEQFF.

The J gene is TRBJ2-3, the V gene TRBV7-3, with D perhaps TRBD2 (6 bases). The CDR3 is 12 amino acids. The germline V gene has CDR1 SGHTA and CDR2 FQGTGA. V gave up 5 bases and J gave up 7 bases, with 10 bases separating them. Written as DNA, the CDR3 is TGTGCCAGCAGCCCCGCGGGGAATACGCAGTATTTT. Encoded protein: CASSPAGNTQYF.

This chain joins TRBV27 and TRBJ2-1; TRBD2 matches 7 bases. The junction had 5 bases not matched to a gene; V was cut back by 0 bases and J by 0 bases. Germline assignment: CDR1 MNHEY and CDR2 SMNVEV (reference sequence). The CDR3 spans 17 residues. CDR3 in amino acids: CASSLSGGSNSYNEQFF. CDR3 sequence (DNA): TGTGCCAGCAGTTTATCCGGGGGGTCAAACTCCTACAATGAGCAGTTCTTC.

The CDR3 DNA reads TGTGCCAGCAGCTTGGGGGACAGGCTGAACACTGAAGCTTTCTTT. Translation gives CASSLGDRLNTEAFF. The chain links TRBV5-8 to TRBJ1-1; TRBD1 aligns across 8 bases. V shed 0 bases and J 0 bases; nucleotides not matched to a gene: 1. This CDR3 contains 15 residues. Germline values: CDR1 SGHTS, CDR2 YDEGEE.

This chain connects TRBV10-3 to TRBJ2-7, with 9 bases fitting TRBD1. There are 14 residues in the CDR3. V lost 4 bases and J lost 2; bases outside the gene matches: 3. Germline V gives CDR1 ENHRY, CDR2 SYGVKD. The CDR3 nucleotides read TGTGCCATCAGTGCAGGACAGGGGCCCTACGAGCAGTACTTC. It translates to CAISAGQGPYEQYF.

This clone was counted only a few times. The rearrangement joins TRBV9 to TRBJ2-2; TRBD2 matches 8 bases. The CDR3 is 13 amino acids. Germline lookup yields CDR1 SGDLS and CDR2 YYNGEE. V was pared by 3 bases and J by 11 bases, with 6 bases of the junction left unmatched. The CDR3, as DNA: TGTGCCAGCAGCGCGGAGATAGCGGGAGAGCTGTTTTTT. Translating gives CASSAEIAGELFF.

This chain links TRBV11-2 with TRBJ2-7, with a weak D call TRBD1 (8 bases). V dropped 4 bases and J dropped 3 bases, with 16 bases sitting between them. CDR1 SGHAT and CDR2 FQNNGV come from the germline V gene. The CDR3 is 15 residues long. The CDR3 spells CASSSTGGVLYEQYF. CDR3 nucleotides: TGTGCCAGCAGCTCCACAGGGGGGGTTCTCTACGAGCAGTACTTC.

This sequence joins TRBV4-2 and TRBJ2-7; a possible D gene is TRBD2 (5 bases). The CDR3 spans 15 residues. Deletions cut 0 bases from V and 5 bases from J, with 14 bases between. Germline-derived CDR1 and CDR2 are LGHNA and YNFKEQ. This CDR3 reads CASSQDEGLLNEQYF. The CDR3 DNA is TGTGCCAGCAGCCAAGATGAGGGCCTCTTGAACGAGCAGTACTTC.

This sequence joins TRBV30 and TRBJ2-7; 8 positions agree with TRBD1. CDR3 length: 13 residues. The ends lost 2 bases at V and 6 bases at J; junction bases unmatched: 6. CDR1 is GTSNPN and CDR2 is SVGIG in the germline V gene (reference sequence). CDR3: CAWSFGQGVEQYF. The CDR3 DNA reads TGTGCCTGGAGTTTTGGACAGGGAGTCGAGCAGTACTTC.

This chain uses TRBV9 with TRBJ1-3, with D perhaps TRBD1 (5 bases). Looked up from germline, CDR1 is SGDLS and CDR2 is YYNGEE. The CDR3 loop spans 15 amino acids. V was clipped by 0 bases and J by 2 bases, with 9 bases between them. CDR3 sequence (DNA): TGTGCCAGCAGCGTAGGGGCAGGGACTGGAAACACCATATATTTT. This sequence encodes CASSVGAGTGNTIYF.

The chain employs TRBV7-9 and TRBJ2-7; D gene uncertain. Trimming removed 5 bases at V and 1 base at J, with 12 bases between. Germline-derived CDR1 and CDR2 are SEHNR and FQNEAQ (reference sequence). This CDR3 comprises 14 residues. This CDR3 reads CASSHPHRSYEQYF. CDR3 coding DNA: TGTGCCAGCAGCCATCCGCACAGATCCTACGAGCAGTACTTC. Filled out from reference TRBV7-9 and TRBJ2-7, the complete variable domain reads DTGVSQNPRHKITKRGQNVTFRCDPISEHNRLYWYRQTLGQGPEFLTYFQNEAQLEKSRLLSDRFSAERPKGSFSTLEIQRTEQGDSAMYLCASSHPHRSYEQYFGPGTRLTVT.

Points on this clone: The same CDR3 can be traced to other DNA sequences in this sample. The CDR3 bases are TGTGCCAGCAGACGATTGACAGGGAACGAGCAGTACTTC. This codes for CASRRLTGNEQYF. The V gene is TRBV28, the J gene TRBJ2-7; 7 bases line up with TRBD1. V shed 6 bases, J shed 5 bases, and the junction held 7 bases outside the gene matches. The CDR3 loop spans 13 amino acids. The germline V gene has CDR1 MDHEN and CDR2 SYDVKM.

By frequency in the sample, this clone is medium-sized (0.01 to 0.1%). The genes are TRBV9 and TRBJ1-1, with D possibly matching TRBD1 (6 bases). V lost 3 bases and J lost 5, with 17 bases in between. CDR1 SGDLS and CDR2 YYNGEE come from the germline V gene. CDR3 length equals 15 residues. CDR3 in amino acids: CASSEKQGERTEAFF. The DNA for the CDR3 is TGTGCCAGCAGCGAAAAACAGGGAGAGAGAACTGAAGCTTTCTTT.

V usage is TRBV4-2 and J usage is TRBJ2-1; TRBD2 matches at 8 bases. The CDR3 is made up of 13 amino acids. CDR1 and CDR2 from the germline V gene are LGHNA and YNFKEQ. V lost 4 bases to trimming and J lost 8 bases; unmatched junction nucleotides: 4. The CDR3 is CASSPGGAYEQFF. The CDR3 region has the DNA TGTGCCAGCAGCCCCGGGGGGGCCTATGAGCAGTTCTTC.

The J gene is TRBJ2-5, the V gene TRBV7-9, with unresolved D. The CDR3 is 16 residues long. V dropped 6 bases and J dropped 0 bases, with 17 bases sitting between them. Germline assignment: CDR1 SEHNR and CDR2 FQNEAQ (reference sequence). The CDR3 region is CASSPDSEMYQETQYF. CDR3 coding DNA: TGTGCCAGCAGTCCCGACTCGGAGATGTACCAAGAGACCCAGTACTTC.

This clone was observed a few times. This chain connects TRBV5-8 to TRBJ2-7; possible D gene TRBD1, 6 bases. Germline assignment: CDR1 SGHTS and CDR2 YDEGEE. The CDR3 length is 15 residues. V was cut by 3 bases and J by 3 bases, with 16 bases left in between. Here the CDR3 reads CASSSPGQRGYEQYF. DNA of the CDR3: TGTGCCAGCAGCTCCCCAGGACAGAGGGGCTACGAGCAGTACTTC.

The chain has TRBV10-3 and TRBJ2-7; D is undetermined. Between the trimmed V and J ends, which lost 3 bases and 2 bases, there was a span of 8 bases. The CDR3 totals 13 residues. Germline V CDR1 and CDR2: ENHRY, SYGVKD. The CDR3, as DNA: TGTGCCATCAGTGAAGAGCCAACCTACGAGCAGTACTTC. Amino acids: CAISEEPTYEQYF.

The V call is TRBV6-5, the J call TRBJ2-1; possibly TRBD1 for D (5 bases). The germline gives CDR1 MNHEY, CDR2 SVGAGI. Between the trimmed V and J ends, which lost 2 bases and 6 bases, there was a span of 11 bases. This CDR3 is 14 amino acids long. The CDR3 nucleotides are TGTGCCAGCAGTTACCTTCAGGGTGTCAATGAGCAGTTCTTC. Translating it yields CASSYLQGVNEQFF.

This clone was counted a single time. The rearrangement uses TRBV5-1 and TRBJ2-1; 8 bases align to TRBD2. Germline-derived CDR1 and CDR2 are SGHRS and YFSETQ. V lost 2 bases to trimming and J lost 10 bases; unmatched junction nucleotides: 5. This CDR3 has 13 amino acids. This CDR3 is CASSFGRAGEQFF. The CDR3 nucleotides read TGCGCCAGCAGCTTCGGGAGGGCCGGGGAGCAGTTCTTC.

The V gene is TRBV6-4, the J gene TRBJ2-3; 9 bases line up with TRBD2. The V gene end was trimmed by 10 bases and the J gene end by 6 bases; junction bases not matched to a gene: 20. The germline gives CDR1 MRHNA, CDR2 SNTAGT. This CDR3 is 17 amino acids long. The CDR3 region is CANARRIAGAQCDTQYF. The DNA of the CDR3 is TGTGCCAACGCCCGGAGAATAGCGGGGGCCCAGTGCGATACGCAGTATTTT.

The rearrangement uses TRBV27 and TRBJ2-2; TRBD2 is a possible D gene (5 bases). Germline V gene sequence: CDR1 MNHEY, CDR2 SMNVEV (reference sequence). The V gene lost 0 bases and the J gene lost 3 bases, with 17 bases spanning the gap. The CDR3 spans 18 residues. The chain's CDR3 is CASSLSGAVVGYTGELFF. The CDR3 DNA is TGTGCCAGCAGTTTATCAGGAGCGGTTGTAGGGTACACCGGGGAGCTGTTTTTT.

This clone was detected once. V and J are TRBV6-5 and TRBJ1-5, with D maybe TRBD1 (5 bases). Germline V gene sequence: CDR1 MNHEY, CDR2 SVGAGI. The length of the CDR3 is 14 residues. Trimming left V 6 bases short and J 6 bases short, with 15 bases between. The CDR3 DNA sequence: TGTGCCAGCAGGCCCCGGGGGTCCAGTCAGCCCCAGCATTTT. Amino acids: CASRPRGSSQPQHF.

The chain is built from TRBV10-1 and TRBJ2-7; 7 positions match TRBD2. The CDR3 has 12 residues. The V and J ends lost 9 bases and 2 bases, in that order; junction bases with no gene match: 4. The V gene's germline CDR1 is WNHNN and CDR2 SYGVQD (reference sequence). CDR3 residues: CASSSGPYEQYF. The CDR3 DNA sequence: TGCGCCAGTTCTAGCGGTCCCTACGAGCAGTACTTC.

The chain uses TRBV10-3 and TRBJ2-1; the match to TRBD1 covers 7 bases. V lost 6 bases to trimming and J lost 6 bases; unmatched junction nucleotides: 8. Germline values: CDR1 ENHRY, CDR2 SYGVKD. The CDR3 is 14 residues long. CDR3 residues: CAISGTETPNEQFF. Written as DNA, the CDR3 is TGTGCCATCAGCGGGACAGAAACCCCCAATGAGCAGTTCTTC.